This T cell receptor beta chain was captured by sequencing in a study of cytomegalovirus exposure and HLA in healthy donors. Study in general: The platform used for the approximately 120 validation repertoires matched that of the approximately 710 first-cohort repertoires, a later analysis reported.

TCRdb's table, derived via immunoSEQ multiplex PCR, lists solely in-frame clones and lacks some. The repertoire includes about 160,000 clones, roughly 86% of them detected once, and 10% to 13% sits in the top ten. Regarding this clone: Its cognate antigen is unknown.

Study-level results: The study labeled approximately 150 TCR beta chains cytomegalovirus-associated. A subsequent analysis found that TCR clusters from the first cohort also tended to co-occur in the approximately 130 validation repertoires, with 94% of cluster scores above 0.

The CDR3 consists of 13 residues. Trimming pared 4 bases from V and 3 bases from J, leaving 10 bases between. Germline V gives CDR1 SGDLS, CDR2 YYNGEE. The source is a woman under 30 in good health and CMV-seropositive. The sequenced material came from PBMCs. The J gene is TRBJ1-1, the V gene TRBV9; D uncertain. The CDR3 is CASSTGGDTEAFF. The CDR3, as DNA: TGTGCCAGCAGCACCGGAGGAGACACTGAAGCTTTCTTT. Drawing the rest from reference TRBV9 and TRBJ1-1, the complete variable domain is DSGVTQTPKHLITATGQRVTLRCSPRSGDLSVYWYQQSLDQGLQFLIQYYNGEERAKGNILERFSAQQFPDLHSELNLSSLELGDSALYFCASSTGGDTEAFFGQGTRLTVV.